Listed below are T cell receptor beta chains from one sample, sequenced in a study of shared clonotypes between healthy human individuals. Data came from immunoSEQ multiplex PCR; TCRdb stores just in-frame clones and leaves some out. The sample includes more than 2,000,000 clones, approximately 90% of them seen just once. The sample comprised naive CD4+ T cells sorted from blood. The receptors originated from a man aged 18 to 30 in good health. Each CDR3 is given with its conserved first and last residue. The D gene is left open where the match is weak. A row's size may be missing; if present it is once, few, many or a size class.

TGTGCCAGCAGCTTGGGACTAGCGGGAAGCACAGATACGCAGTATTTT	CASSLGLAGSTDTQYF	TRBV11-3	TRBJ2-3	NA	TRBD2
TGTGCCAGCAGGTACAATGCAGGGAGCAATCAGCCCCAGCATTTT	CASRYNAGSNQPQHF	TRBV6-5	TRBJ1-5	NA	NA
TGTGCCAGCAGCTTAAGAATTGGCGGCAGGGGGCTTTATGGCTACACCTTC	CASSLRIGGRGLYGYTF	TRBV7-2	TRBJ1-2	NA	TRBD1
TGTGCCAGTAGCTACGGGACTTCGGGTGGCGATGAGCAGTTCTTC	CASSYGTSGGDEQFF	TRBV19	TRBJ2-1	NA	NA
TGTGCCAGCTCACCCCCGGCAGGGGGAGACTACGAGCAGTACTTC	CASSPPAGGDYEQYF	TRBV18	TRBJ2-7	NA	TRBD1
TGCGCCAGCAGCTTGTCGACCCGACAGAATAATTCACCCCTCCACTTT	CASSLSTRQNNSPLHF	TRBV5-1	TRBJ1-6	NA	NA
TGTGCCAGCAGCACGAAACCGGGACTAGCGGGGGCCGTGCCCCGTAATACGCAGTATTTT	CASSTKPGLAGAVPRNTQYF	TRBV13	TRBJ2-3	NA	TRBD2
TGTGCCAGTAGTATGGCACGGGGACCCTCACCCCTCCACTTT	CASSMARGPSPLHF	TRBV19	TRBJ1-6	NA	NA
TGTGCCAGCAGCAATTGGGGACTGCCCCACAATGAGCAGTTCTTC	CASSNWGLPHNEQFF	TRBV5-6	TRBJ2-1	NA	NA
TGTGCCAGCAGCTCTCGGACAGGGGCCAACGTCCTGACTTTC	CASSSRTGANVLTF	TRBV9	TRBJ2-6	NA	NA
TGTGCCAGCAGTTTCACAGGGCTCGGGTCCACAGATACGCAGTATTTT	CASSFTGLGSTDTQYF	TRBV28	TRBJ2-3	NA	NA
TGTGCCTGGAGAGCCTCTTGGTTGAGCACTGAAGCTTTCTTT	CAWRASWLSTEAFF	TRBV30	TRBJ1-1	few	NA
TGTGCCAGCAGCTTAGCTGCAGGATTTAATGAAAAACTGTTTTTT	CASSLAAGFNEKLFF	TRBV7-2	TRBJ1-4	NA	NA
TGTGCCAGCACCCCGTCGGGCTCCTACAATGAGCAGTTCTTC	CASTPSGSYNEQFF	TRBV7-2	TRBJ2-1	NA	NA
TGTGCCTGGAGTTTGGGAGGCCGCAATCAGCCCCAGCATTTT	CAWSLGGRNQPQHF	TRBV30	TRBJ1-5	NA	NA
TGTGCCAGCAGGGACAGACTTAATGAAAAACTGTTTTTT	CASRDRLNEKLFF	TRBV6-1	TRBJ1-4	NA	NA
TGTGCCAGCTCCAGGGGGATCCAAGAGACCCAGTACTTC	CASSRGIQETQYF	TRBV18	TRBJ2-5	NA	TRBD1
TGCGCCAGCGGGGCGGGGGCCTCTGGAAACACCATATATTTT	CASGAGASGNTIYF	TRBV4-1	TRBJ1-3	NA	NA
TGTGCCAGCAGGGGGACTGGCACAGATACGCAGTATTTT	CASRGTGTDTQYF	TRBV6-5	TRBJ2-3	NA	NA
TGTGCCAGCAGCTTAGATTCCGGCGGGGGAAACACAGATACGCAGTATTTT	CASSLDSGGGNTDTQYF	TRBV7-2	TRBJ2-3	NA	TRBD2
TGTGCCAGCAGTCCCCGGGGAGGGGGCCACTACGAGCAGTACTTC	CASSPRGGGHYEQYF	TRBV27	TRBJ2-7	NA	NA
TGTGCCAGCAGCTTAGTGGGGCTAGTTTCGCCCCAGCATTTT	CASSLVGLVSPQHF	TRBV7-9	TRBJ1-5	NA	NA
TGTGCCAGCAGCGATCTTTTGGGGGGTGGCTACACCTTC	CASSDLLGGGYTF	TRBV28	TRBJ1-2	few	NA
TGTGCCAGCAGTCGCAGGTCGGGAGAGAGTAGTGACAGGGGCACCACAGATACGCAGTATTTT	CASSRRSGESSDRGTTDTQYF	TRBV27	TRBJ2-3	NA	TRBD1
TGTGCTAGCAGCCCACTTGGGGGAATGAACACTGAAGCTTTCTTT	CASSPLGGMNTEAFF	TRBV7-7	TRBJ1-1	NA	NA
TGTGCCAGCAGCGCCGGACTAGCGGGAGGTACCAATGAGCAGTTCTTC	CASSAGLAGGTNEQFF	TRBV9	TRBJ2-1	NA	TRBD2
TGTGCCATCAGTGAGTCGGGTGGCTCCTACAATGAGCAGTTCTTC	CAISESGGSYNEQFF	TRBV10-3	TRBJ2-1	NA	NA
TGTGCCATCAGTGAAGGAGGGGCTACTGGAAACACCATATATTTT	CAISEGGATGNTIYF	TRBV10-3	TRBJ1-3	once	NA
TGTGCCAGCAGTCCCTCAGGGGGGAACACTGAAGCTTTCTTT	CASSPSGGNTEAFF	TRBV6-1	TRBJ1-1	NA	TRBD1
TGCGCCAGCAGCTTGGAACAGGAAGGTGACGTCCTGACTTTC	CASSLEQEGDVLTF	TRBV5-1	TRBJ2-6	NA	NA
TGCAGTGTGACCGGGGGAGAGACCCAGTACTTC	CSVTGGETQYF	TRBV20-1	TRBJ2-5	NA	NA
TGTGCCAGCAGCTTAAGCCCGCCCAGTCTCACCATATATTTT	CASSLSPPSLTIYF	TRBV7-9	TRBJ1-3	once	NA
TGCGCCAGCAGCTTGGGGGCAGGCTGGAATGAAAAACTGTTTTTT	CASSLGAGWNEKLFF	TRBV5-1	TRBJ1-4	NA	NA
TGCAGCGTTGTAGATAACTACGAGCAGTACTTC	CSVVDNYEQYF	TRBV29-1	TRBJ2-7	NA	NA
TGCGCCAGCAGCTCAACCGGGACAGGGGTTGGTAATGAAAAACTGTTTTTT	CASSSTGTGVGNEKLFF	TRBV5-1	TRBJ1-4	NA	TRBD1
TGTGCCAGCAGCCCGGCAGGTACTGGAAACACCATATATTTT	CASSPAGTGNTIYF	TRBV5-6	TRBJ1-3	NA	NA
TGTGCCAGCTCACCACCCCTCTCAAGAACAGGGGGCTTCACCGGGGAGCTGTTTTTT	CASSPPLSRTGGFTGELFF	TRBV18	TRBJ2-2	NA	TRBD1
TGCAGCGGGGGGCTAGCGGAGACCCAGTACTTC	CSGGLAETQYF	TRBV29-1	TRBJ2-5	NA	NA
TGTGCCAGTAGTATCGGGACAATTATCAATTCACCCCTCCACTTT	CASSIGTIINSPLHF	TRBV19	TRBJ1-6	NA	NA
TGTGCCAGCCAACAGGGAGCTGGAAACACCATATATTTT	CASQQGAGNTIYF	TRBV9	TRBJ1-3	NA	NA
TGCGCCAGCAGTCCGCAGGGAGCCTCCTACGAGCAGTACTTC	CASSPQGASYEQYF	TRBV4-1	TRBJ2-7	NA	NA
TGTGCCAGCACCGTTCGGGAATCCTATGGCTACACCTTC	CASTVRESYGYTF	TRBV6-6	TRBJ1-2	NA	NA
TGCGCCAGCAGGGGAAACAAGAACACTGAAGCTTTCTTT	CASRGNKNTEAFF	TRBV5-1	TRBJ1-1	NA	NA
TGTGCCAGTAAATCGGGAAGGGATAATTCACCCCTCCACTTT	CASKSGRDNSPLHF	TRBV19	TRBJ1-6	few	NA
TGTGCCAGCAGCTTGGTTGGCGGGAGATCGGTCGGGGAGCTGTTTTTT	CASSLVGGRSVGELFF	TRBV5-4	TRBJ2-2	few	TRBD2
TGTGCCAGTACCATAGGACAGTCCTTCTACACCTTC	CASTIGQSFYTF	TRBV19	TRBJ1-2	NA	NA
TGTGCTAGTGCCCGGGGGATTGATAATTCACCCCTCCACTTT	CASARGIDNSPLHF	TRBV12-5	TRBJ1-6	NA	NA
TGTGCCAGCAGACTCCAGGGTAGCAATTCACCCCTCCACTTT	CASRLQGSNSPLHF	TRBV2	TRBJ1-6	NA	NA
TGTGCCAGCAGCTTAATATCCGGGAGCGGGATCGGGGAGCTGTTTTTT	CASSLISGSGIGELFF	TRBV7-3	TRBJ2-2	NA	TRBD2
TGTGCCAGCAGCTCGGACTCAACTAACTATGGCTACACCTTC	CASSSDSTNYGYTF	TRBV7-9	TRBJ1-2	NA	NA
TGTGCCTGGAGACCGGACAGTAACACTGAAGCTTTCTTT	CAWRPDSNTEAFF	TRBV30	TRBJ1-1	few	NA
TGTGCCAGCAGGCCGGACAGGGCCAACTATGGCTACACCTTC	CASRPDRANYGYTF	TRBV6-6	TRBJ1-2	few	TRBD1
TGTGCCAGCAGCTTAGGGGCAGGAAATCAGCCCCAGCATTTT	CASSLGAGNQPQHF	TRBV7-2	TRBJ1-5	NA	NA